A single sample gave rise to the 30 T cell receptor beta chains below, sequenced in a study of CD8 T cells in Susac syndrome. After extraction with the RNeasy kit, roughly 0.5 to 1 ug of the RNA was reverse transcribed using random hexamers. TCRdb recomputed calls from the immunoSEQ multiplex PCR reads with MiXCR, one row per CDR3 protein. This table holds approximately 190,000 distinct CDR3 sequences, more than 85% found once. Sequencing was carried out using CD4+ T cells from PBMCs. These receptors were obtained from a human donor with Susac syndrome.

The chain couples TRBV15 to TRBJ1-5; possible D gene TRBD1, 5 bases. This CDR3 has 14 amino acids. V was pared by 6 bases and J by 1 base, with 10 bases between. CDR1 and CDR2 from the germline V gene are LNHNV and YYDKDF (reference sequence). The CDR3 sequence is CATRERQSNQPQHF. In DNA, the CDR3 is TGTGCCACCAGGGAACGACAGAGCAATCAGCCCCAGCATTTT. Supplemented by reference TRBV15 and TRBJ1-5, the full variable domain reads DAMVIQNPRYQVTQFGKPVTLSCSQTLNHNVMYWYQQKSSQAPKLLFHYYDKDFNNEADTPDNFQSRRPNTSFCFLDIRSPGLGDTAMYLCATRERQSNQPQHFGDGTRLSIL.

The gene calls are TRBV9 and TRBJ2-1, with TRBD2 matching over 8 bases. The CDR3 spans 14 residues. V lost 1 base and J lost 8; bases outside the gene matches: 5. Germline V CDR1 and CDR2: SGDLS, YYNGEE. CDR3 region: CASSVTGGGHEQFF. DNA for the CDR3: TGTGCCAGCAGCGTAACCGGCGGGGGGCATGAGCAGTTCTTC.

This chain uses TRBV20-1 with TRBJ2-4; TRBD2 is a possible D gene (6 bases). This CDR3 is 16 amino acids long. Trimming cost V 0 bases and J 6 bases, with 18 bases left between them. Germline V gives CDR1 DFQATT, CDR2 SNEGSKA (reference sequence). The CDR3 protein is CSARDMGGEIVNIQYF. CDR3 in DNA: TGCAGTGCTAGAGATATGGGGGGAGAGATTGTAAACATTCAGTACTTC.

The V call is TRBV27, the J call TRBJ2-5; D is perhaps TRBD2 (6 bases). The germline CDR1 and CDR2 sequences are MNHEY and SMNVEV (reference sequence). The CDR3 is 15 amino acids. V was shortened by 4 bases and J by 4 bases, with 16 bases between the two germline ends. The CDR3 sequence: CASSSLAKVGETQYF. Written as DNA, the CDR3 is TGTGCCAGCAGTTCTCTAGCGAAAGTCGGAGAGACCCAGTACTTC.

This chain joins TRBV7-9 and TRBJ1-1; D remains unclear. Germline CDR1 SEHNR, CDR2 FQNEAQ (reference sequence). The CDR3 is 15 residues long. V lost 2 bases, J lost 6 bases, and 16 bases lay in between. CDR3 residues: CASSLLAKDNSEAFF. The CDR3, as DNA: TGTGCCAGCAGCTTACTAGCCAAGGATAATTCTGAAGCTTTCTTT. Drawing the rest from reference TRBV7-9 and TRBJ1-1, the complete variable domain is DTGVSQNPRHKITKRGQNVTFRCDPISEHNRLYWYRQTLGQGPEFLTYFQNEAQLEKSRLLSDRFSAERPKGSFSTLEIQRTEQGDSAMYLCASSLLAKDNSEAFFGQGTRLTVV.

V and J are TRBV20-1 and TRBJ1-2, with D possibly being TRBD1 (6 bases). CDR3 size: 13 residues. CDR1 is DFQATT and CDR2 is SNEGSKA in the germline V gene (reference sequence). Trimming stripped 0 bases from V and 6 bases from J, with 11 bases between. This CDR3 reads CSAREIQGDGYTF. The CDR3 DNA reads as TGCAGTGCTAGAGAAATACAGGGAGATGGCTACACCTTC.

CDR3 in DNA: TGTGCCAGTAACCTGCAGGGTGTTTCACCCCTCCACTTT. This gives the protein CASNLQGVSPLHF. The rearrangement joins TRBV19 to TRBJ1-6; D perhaps matches TRBD1 (5 bases). The germline V gene encodes CDR1 LNHDA and CDR2 SQIVND (reference sequence). The CDR3 covers 13 residues. V lost 7 bases and J lost 9, with 13 bases in between. Full variable domain (outside the CDR3, taken from reference TRBV19 and TRBJ1-6): DGGITQSPKYLFRKEGQNVTLSCEQNLNHDAMYWYRQDPGQGLRLIYYSQIVNDFQKGDIAEGYSVSREKKESFPLTVTSAQKNPTAFYLCASNLQGVSPLHFGNGTRLTVT.

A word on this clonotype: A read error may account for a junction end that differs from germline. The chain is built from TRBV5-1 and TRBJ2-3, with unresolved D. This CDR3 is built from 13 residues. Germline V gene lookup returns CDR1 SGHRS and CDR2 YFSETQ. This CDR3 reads CASSLESTDTQYF. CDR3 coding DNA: TGTGCCAGCAGCTTAGAGAGCACAGATACGCAGTATTTT.

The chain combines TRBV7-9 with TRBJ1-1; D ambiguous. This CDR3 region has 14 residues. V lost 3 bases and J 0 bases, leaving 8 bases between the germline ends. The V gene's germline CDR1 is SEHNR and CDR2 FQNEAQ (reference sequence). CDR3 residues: CASSFSTMNTEAFF. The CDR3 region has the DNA TGTGCCAGCAGCTTCTCAACCATGAACACTGAAGCTTTCTTT.

DNA for the CDR3: TGCAGTGCTAGTACAGGGCCGGGCACTGAAGCTTTCTTT. It yields the protein CSASTGPGTEAFF. This chain links TRBV20-1 with TRBJ1-1; D might be TRBD1 (6 bases). The CDR3 extends over 13 amino acids. Trimming stripped 3 bases from V and 4 bases from J, with 12 bases between. The germline gives CDR1 DFQATT, CDR2 SNEGSKA (reference sequence).

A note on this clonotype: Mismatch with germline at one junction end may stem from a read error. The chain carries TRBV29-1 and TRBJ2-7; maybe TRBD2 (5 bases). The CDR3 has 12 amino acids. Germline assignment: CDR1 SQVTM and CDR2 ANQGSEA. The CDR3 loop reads CSVEAGSDEEYF. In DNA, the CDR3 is TGCAGCGTTGAAGCAGGTAGCGACGAGGAGTACTTC.

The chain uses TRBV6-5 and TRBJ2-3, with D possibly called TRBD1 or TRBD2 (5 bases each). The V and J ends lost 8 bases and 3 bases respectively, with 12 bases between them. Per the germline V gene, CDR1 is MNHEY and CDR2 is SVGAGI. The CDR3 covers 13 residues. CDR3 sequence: CASGEGSTDTQYF. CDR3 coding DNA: TGTGCCAGCGGTGAGGGGAGTACAGATACGCAGTATTTT.

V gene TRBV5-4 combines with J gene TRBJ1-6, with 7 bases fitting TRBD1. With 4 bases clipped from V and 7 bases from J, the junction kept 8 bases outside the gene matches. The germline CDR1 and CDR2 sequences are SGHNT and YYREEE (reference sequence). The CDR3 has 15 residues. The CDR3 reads CASSPRTGSNSPLHF. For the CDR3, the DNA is TGTGCCAGCAGCCCCCGGACAGGCTCAAATTCACCCCTCCACTTT. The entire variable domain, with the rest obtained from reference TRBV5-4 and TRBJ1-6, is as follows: ETGVTQSPTHLIKTRGQQVTLRCSSQSGHNTVSWYQQALGQGPQFIFQYYREEENGRGNFPPRFSGLQFPNYSSELNVNALELDDSALYLCASSPRTGSNSPLHFGNGTRLTVT.

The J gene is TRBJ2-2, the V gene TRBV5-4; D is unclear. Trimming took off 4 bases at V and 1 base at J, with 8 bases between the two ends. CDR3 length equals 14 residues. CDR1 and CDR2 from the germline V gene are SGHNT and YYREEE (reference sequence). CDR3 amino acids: CASSPQQNTGELFF. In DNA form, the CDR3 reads TGTGCCAGCAGCCCACAGCAGAACACCGGGGAGCTGTTTTTT.

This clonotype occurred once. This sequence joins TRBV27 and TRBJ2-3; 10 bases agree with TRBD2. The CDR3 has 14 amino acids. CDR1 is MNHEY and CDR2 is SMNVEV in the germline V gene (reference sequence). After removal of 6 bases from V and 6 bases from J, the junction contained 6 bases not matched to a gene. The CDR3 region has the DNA TGTGCCAGCAGAGCTTTTAGCGGGAGGGATACGCAGTATTTT. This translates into CASRAFSGRDTQYF.

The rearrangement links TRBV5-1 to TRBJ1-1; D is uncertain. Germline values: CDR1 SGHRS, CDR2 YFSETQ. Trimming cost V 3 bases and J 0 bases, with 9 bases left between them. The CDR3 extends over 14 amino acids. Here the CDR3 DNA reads TGCGCCAGCAGCTCCTTAGACATGAACACTGAAGCTTTCTTT. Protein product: CASSSLDMNTEAFF.

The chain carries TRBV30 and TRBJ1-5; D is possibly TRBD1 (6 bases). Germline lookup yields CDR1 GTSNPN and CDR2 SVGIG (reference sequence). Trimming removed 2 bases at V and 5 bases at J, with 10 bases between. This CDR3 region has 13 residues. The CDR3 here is CAWSQGRDQPQHF. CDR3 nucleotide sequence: TGTGCCTGGAGTCAGGGGAGGGATCAGCCCCAGCATTTT.

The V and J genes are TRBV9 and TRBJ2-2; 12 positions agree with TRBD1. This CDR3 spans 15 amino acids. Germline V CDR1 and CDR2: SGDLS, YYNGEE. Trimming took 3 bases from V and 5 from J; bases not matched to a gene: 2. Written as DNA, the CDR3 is TGTGCCAGCAGCGGGGGACAGGGGGCGACCGGGGAGCTGTTTTTT. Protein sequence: CASSGGQGATGELFF.

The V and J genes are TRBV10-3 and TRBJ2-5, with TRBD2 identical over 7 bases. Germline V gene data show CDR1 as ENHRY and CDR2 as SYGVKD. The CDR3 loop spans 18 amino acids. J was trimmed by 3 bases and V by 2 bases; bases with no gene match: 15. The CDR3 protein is CAISEGLAGDLGEETQYF. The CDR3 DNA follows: TGTGCCATCAGTGAGGGGCTGGCGGGGGACCTCGGGGAAGAGACCCAGTACTTC.

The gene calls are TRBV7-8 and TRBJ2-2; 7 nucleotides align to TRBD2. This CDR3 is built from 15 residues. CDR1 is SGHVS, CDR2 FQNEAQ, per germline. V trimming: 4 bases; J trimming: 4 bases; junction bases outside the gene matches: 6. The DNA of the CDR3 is TGTGCCAGCAGCTCCGGACTAGTTGGCACCGGGGAGCTGTTTTTT. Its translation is CASSSGLVGTGELFF.

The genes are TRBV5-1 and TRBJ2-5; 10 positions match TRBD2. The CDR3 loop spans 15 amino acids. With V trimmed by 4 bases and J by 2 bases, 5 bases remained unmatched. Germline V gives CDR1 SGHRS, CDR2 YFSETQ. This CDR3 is CASSGSSGGQETQYF. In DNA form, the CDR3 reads TGCGCCAGCAGCGGTTCTAGCGGGGGTCAAGAGACCCAGTACTTC.

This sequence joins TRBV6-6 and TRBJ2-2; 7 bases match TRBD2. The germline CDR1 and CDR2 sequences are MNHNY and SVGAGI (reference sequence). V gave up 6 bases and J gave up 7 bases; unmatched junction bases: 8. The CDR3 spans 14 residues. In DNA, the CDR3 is TGTGCCAGCAGGGGGGGGGTGGGTAACGGGGAGCTGTTTTTT. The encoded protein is CASRGGVGNGELFF.

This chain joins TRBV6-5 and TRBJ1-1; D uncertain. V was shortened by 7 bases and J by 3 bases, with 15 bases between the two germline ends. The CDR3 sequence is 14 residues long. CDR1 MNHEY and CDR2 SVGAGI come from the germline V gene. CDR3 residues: CASITLRGYTEAFF. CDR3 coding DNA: TGTGCCAGCATCACTCTGCGGGGATACACTGAAGCTTTCTTT.

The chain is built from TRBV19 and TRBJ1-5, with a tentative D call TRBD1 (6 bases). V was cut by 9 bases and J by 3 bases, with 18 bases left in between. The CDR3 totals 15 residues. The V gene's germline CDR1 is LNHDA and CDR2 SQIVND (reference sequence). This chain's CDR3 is CASSGQGQINQPQHF. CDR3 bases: TGTGCCAGCTCCGGGCAGGGACAAATCAATCAGCCCCAGCATTTT. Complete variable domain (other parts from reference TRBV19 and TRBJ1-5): DGGITQSPKYLFRKEGQNVTLSCEQNLNHDAMYWYRQDPGQGLRLIYYSQIVNDFQKGDIAEGYSVSREKKESFPLTVTSAQKNPTAFYLCASSGQGQINQPQHFGDGTRLSIL.

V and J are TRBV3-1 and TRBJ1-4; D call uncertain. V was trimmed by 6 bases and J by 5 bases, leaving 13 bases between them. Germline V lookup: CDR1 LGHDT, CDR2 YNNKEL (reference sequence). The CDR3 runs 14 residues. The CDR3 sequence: CASSQKPGNEKLFF. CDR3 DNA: TGTGCCAGCAGTCAAAAACCAGGAAATGAAAAACTGTTTTTT.

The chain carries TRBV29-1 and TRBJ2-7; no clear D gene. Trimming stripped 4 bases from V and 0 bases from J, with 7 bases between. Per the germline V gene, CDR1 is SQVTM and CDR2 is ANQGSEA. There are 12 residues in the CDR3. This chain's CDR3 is CSVVVLSYEQYF. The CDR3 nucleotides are TGCAGCGTTGTGGTCCTCTCCTACGAGCAGTACTTC.

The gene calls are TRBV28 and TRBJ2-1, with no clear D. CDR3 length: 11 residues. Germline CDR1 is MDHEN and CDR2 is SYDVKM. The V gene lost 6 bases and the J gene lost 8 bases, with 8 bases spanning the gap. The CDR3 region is CASRSRDEQFF. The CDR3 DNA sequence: TGTGCCAGCAGGTCTAGGGATGAGCAGTTCTTC.

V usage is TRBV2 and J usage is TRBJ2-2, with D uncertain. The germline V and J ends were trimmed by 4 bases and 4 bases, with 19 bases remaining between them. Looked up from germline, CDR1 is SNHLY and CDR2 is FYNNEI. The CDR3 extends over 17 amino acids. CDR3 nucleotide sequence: TGTGCCAGCAGTGTTGAAAGAACAGCTCCGTCCACCGGGGAGCTGTTTTTT. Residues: CASSVERTAPSTGELFF. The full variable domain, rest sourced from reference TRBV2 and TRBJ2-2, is EPEVTQTPSHQVTQMGQEVILRCVPISNHLYFYWYRQILGQKVEFLVSFYNNEISEKSEIFDDQFSVERPDGSNFTLKIRSTKLEDSAMYFCASSVERTAPSTGELFFGEGSRLTVL.

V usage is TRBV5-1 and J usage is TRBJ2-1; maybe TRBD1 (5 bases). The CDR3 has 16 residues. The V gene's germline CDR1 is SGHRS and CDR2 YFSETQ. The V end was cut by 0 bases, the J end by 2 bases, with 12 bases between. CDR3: CASSLEGIRTYNEQFF. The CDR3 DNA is TGCGCCAGCAGCTTGGAGGGGATAAGAACCTACAATGAGCAGTTCTTC. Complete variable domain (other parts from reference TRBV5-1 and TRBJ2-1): KAGVTQTPRYLIKTRGQQVTLSCSPISGHRSVSWYQQTPGQGLQFLFEYFSETQRNKGNFPGRFSGRQFSNSRSEMNVSTLELGDSALYLCASSLEGIRTYNEQFFGPGTRLTVL.

The CDR3 region has the DNA TGCAGCGTTGAATCGAGGACGGGGCCGAACACTGAAGCTTTCTTT. This codes for CSVESRTGPNTEAFF. J is TRBJ1-1 and V is TRBV29-1, with D possibly matching TRBD1 (5 bases). V gave up 2 bases and J gave up 1 base, with 14 bases separating them. Germline V gene lookup returns CDR1 SQVTM and CDR2 ANQGSEA. CDR3 size: 15 residues.